This T cell receptor beta chain stems from a study of CD8 T cells in Susac syndrome. Study observations and caveats: As acknowledged by the study, its TCR sequencing and HLA analysis included a relatively small number of individuals.

Reverse transcription of about 0.45 to 1 ug RNA was performed with random hexamers. The amplification used immunoSEQ multiplex PCR on TCR beta CDR3; it spanned 54 Vbeta and 13 Jbeta. TCRdb analysed the immunoSEQ multiplex PCR reads with MiXCR anew, one entry per CDR3 protein. The sample lists about 66,000 distinct CDR3 sequences; about 94% were seen once. With respect to this clonotype: Its antigen is unknown.

Sequencing was performed on CD8+ T cells from PBMCs. This TCR was recovered from a human donor with multiple sclerosis.

The CDR3 DNA sequence: TGTGCCAGCAGTTTAGGTTACGGCAATGAGCAGTTCTTC. Its protein product is CASSLGYGNEQFF. J is TRBJ2-1 and V is TRBV28; D gene unclear. Between the trimmed V and J ends, which lost 2 bases and 6 bases, there was a span of 8 bases. The CDR3 length is 13 residues. The germline gives CDR1 MDHEN, CDR2 SYDVKM. The whole variable domain, remainder taken from reference TRBV28 and TRBJ2-1, is DVKVTQSSRYLVKRTGEKVFLECVQDMDHENMFWYRQDPGLGLRLIYFSYDVKMKEKGDIPEGYSVSREKKERFSLILESASTNQTSMYLCASSLGYGNEQFFGPGTRLTVL.